Each of the 13 T cell receptor beta chains below was sequenced from the same sample in a study of blood T cells in healthy people across ages. Sample-barcoded 5' priming and a J-beta primer mix drove a second PCR of about 7 to 11 cycles. TCRdb processed the 5' RACE reads anew with MiXCR; each CDR3 protein has one entry. The sample lists approximately 1.5 million distinct CDR3 sequences; approximately 42% were seen once. Specimen: blood. Receptors originate from a woman younger than 30 in good health.

The chain employs TRBV25-1 and TRBJ1-2, with 8 bases that match TRBD1. The V and J ends lost 2 bases and 9 bases, in that order; junction bases with no gene match: 2. Germline CDR1 and CDR2: MGHDK and SYGVNS. This CDR3 region has 12 residues. The CDR3 region is CASSERTGRYTF. CDR3 sequence (DNA): TGTGCCAGCAGTGAACGGACAGGGCGCTACACCTTC.

V gene TRBV3-1 combines with J gene TRBJ2-1, with 7 bases that match TRBD2. Unmatched junction bases numbered 6, after V lost 8 bases and J lost 5 bases. The V gene's germline CDR1 is LGHDT and CDR2 YNNKEL (reference sequence). This CDR3 is built from 13 residues. For the CDR3, the DNA is TGTGCCAGCCGGACCGGACTAGACAATGAGCAGTTCTTC. Amino acid sequence: CASRTGLDNEQFF.

This clonotype appeared a few times. CDR3 in amino acids: CSARATYEQYF. The DNA for the CDR3 is TGCAGTGCTAGAGCGACTTACGAGCAGTACTTC. This rearrangement joins TRBV20-1 to TRBJ2-7; D is unclear. This CDR3 has 11 amino acids. Germline CDR1 reads DFQATT; CDR2 reads SNEGSKA (reference sequence). V was clipped by 1 base and J by 4 bases, with 5 bases between them.

This chain joins TRBV7-2 and TRBJ2-1; 8 bases are shared with TRBD1. The germline V gene has CDR1 SGHTA and CDR2 FQGNSA. Trimming at V came to 6 bases and at J to 6 bases, leaving 10 bases not matched to a gene. CDR3 length: 15 residues. The CDR3 reads CASRLWTGSFNEQFF. CDR3 coding DNA: TGTGCCAGCAGGCTCTGGACAGGGTCTTTCAATGAGCAGTTCTTC. Full variable domain (missing parts from reference TRBV7-2 and TRBJ2-1): GAGVSQSPSNKVTEKGKDVELRCDPISGHTALYWYRQSLGQGLEFLIYFQGNSAPDKSGLPSDRFSAERTGGSVSTLTIQRTQQEDSAVYLCASRLWTGSFNEQFFGPGTRLTVL.

The chain joins TRBV11-2 to TRBJ2-3; D might be TRBD2 (7 bases). The CDR3 totals 17 residues. Germline V gene data show CDR1 as SGHAT and CDR2 as FQNNGV. V was trimmed by 5 bases and J by 2 bases, leaving 20 bases between them. For the CDR3, the DNA is TGTGCCAGCAGCCTCCCCCGAGGGGGGGTGACCACAGATACGCAGTATTTT. Protein product: CASSLPRGGVTTDTQYF.

V usage is TRBV4-2 and J usage is TRBJ2-7; 11 bases line up with TRBD1. Germline trimming cut 0 bases from V and 0 bases from J; bases unmatched to any gene: 7. This CDR3 has 18 residues. CDR1 is LGHNA, CDR2 YNFKEQ, per germline. This CDR3 is CASSQDLGGTGGSYEQYF. As DNA, the CDR3 is TGTGCCAGCAGCCAAGATCTGGGCGGGACAGGGGGCTCCTACGAGCAGTACTTC.

V usage is TRBV29-1 and J usage is TRBJ2-5; 7 bases align to TRBD1. The length of the CDR3 is 14 residues. CDR1 is SQVTM and CDR2 is ANQGSEA in the germline V gene. V lost 5 bases, J lost 1 base, and 7 bases stayed unmatched. CDR3 sequence (DNA): TGCAGCGTTTCCGGGACAGTAATCCAAGAGACCCAGTACTTC. It encodes CSVSGTVIQETQYF.

This clonotype was seen a handful of times. The V gene is TRBV24-1, the J gene TRBJ2-7; possibly TRBD2 for D (5 bases). Per germline, CDR1 KGHDR and CDR2 SFDVKD. The CDR3 is made up of 16 amino acids. With 3 bases removed from V and 2 bases from J, the gap between germline ends came to 16 bases. The CDR3 loop is CATSDAQAGGTYEQYF. The CDR3 DNA reads as TGTGCCACCAGTGATGCCCAGGCAGGAGGAACCTACGAGCAGTACTTC.

The gene calls are TRBV5-5 and TRBJ1-3; 10 bases fit TRBD1. Germline trimming cut 4 bases from V and 0 bases from J; bases unmatched to any gene: 16. CDR1 and CDR2 (germline): SGHKS, YYEKEE (reference sequence). There are 20 residues in the CDR3. The CDR3 bases are TGTGCCAGCAGCCTACCCCGACGGGACAGGGGCCGGCGCTCTGGAAACACCATATATTTT. Translated: CASSLPRRDRGRRSGNTIYF.

V usage is TRBV2 and J usage is TRBJ2-1; D unclear. The ends were cut back, 8 bases at V and 5 bases at J, with 4 bases in the middle. There are 10 residues in the CDR3. From germline, CDR1 is SNHLY and CDR2 FYNNEI. CDR3 DNA: TGTGCCAGCGCGAACAATGAGCAGTTCTTC. Residues: CASANNEQFF.

This clonotype came up a few times. This chain joins TRBV5-1 and TRBJ1-4, with 12 bases lining up with TRBD1. Germline values: CDR1 SGHRS, CDR2 YFSETQ. The CDR3 has 16 amino acids. Losses at the gene ends were 4 bases for V and 7 bases for J; bases not matched to a gene: 8. This CDR3 reads CASSRGQGARSEKLFF. In nucleotides, the CDR3 is TGCGCCAGCAGCCGGGGACAGGGGGCGAGGAGTGAAAAACTGTTTTTT.

This clonotype turned up a few times. The DNA for the CDR3 is TGTGCCAGCAGCTTAAGGCACGGACACCAAAACACTGAAGCTTTCTTT. Its translation is CASSLRHGHQNTEAFF. The chain uses TRBV11-2 and TRBJ1-1; TRBD1 might be the D (5 bases). CDR1 is SGHAT, CDR2 FQNNGV, per germline. This CDR3 spans 16 amino acids. V lost 2 bases and J lost 2, with 15 bases in between.

The chain is built from TRBV10-3 and TRBJ1-1, with unresolved D. The CDR3 consists of 12 residues. The germline V gene encodes CDR1 ENHRY and CDR2 SYGVKD. Trimming took off 4 bases at V and 7 bases at J, with 10 bases between the two ends. CDR3 region: CAISVVGREAFF. CDR3 in DNA: TGTGCCATCAGTGTCGTAGGCCGTGAAGCTTTCTTT.